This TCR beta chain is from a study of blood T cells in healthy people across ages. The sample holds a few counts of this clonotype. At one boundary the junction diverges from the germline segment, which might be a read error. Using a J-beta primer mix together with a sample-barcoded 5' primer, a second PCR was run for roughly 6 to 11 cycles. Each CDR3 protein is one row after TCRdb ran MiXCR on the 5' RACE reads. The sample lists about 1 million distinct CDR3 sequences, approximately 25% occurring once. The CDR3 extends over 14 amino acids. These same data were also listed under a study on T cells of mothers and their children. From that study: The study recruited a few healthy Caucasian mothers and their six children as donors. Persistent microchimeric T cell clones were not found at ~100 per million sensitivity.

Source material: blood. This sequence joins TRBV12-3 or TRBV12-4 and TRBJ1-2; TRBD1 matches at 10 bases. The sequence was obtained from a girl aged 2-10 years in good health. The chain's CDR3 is CASSLPSTGGARFF. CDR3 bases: TGTGCCAGCAGTTTGCCCTCGACAGGGGGCGCGAGGTTCTTC.